A selection of T cell receptor beta chains follows, all from one sample in a study of PD-1 blockade in classical Hodgkin lymphoma. Repertoires were generated with immunoSEQ multiplex PCR, while TCRdb's copy carries only in-frame clones and drops some. The sample yields about 15,000 clones, less than 70% seen once. The sample here was peripheral blood mononuclear cells (PBMCs), taken at baseline. These receptors came from a human donor with classical Hodgkin lymphoma. The CDR3 runs from the conserved cysteine through the conserved F or W. D genes are given only for firm matches. Size is omitted from some rows. Given values are once, few, many or a class for expanded clones.

medium-sized	TRBJ2-2	TRBV7-2	-	CASSLGPYTGELFF	TGTGCCAGCAGCTTAGGTCCTTACACCGGGGAGCTGTTTTTT
medium-sized	TRBJ1-1	TRBV10-3	TRBD1	CAISEEGQGNTEAFF	TGTGCCATCAGTGAGGAAGGACAGGGGAACACTGAAGCTTTCTTT
once	TRBJ2-4	TRBV27	-	CASSLGLPLAKNIQYF	TGTGCCAGCAGTTTAGGGCTACCGTTAGCCAAAAACATTCAGTACTTC
once	TRBJ1-2	TRBV6-6	-	CASSSSDRLGGYTF	TGTGCCAGCAGCTCTTCCGACAGGCTCGGAGGCTACACCTTC
-	TRBJ2-2	TRBV6-1	-	CAAPAIHTGELFF	TGTGCCGCTCCAGCGATCCACACCGGGGAGCTGTTTTTT
-	TRBJ2-3	TRBV27	TRBD1	CASRLTGGSDTQYF	TGTGCCAGCAGGCTCACAGGGGGCAGTGATACGCAGTATTTT
once	TRBJ1-2	TRBV7-3	-	CASSLAQGPSYGYTF	TGTGCCAGCAGCTTAGCCCAGGGGCCTAGCTATGGCTACACCTTC
-	TRBJ1-5	TRBV5-6	-	CASSLWGAGFDFGNQPQHF	TGTGCCAGCAGCTTGTGGGGCGCAGGGTTTGATTTTGGCAATCAGCCCCAGCATTTT
few	TRBJ2-5	TRBV6-1	-	CASSYHGTKETQYF	TGTGCCAGCAGTTATCACGGGACGAAGGAGACCCAGTACTTC
-	TRBJ2-5	TRBV5-1	TRBD2	CASSLGLAGVGGETQYF	TGCGCCAGCAGCTTGGGACTAGCGGGAGTCGGAGGAGAGACCCAGTACTTC
-	TRBJ2-1	TRBV9	-	CASSVSATFGNEQFF	TGTGCCAGCAGCGTATCAGCGACCTTTGGCAATGAGCAGTTCTTC
-	TRBJ1-6	TRBV6-6	-	CASSYSSYNSPLHF	TGTGCCAGCAGTTACAGCTCCTATAATTCACCCCTCCACTTT
-	TRBJ2-7	TRBV7-6	-	CASSFISEQYF	TGTGCCAGCAGCTTCATTTCCGAGCAGTACTTC
-	TRBJ2-3	TRBV5-1	TRBD1	CASNHDRGPDTQYF	TGCGCCAGCAACCACGACAGGGGCCCAGATACGCAGTATTTT
-	TRBJ2-2	TRBV6-6	TRBD2	CASSYLAGGPGELFF	TGTGCCAGCAGTTACCTAGCGGGAGGGCCCGGGGAGCTGTTTTTT
medium-sized	TRBJ2-7	TRBV5-1	-	CASSLYDYEQYF	TGCGCCAGCAGCTTGTACGATTACGAGCAGTACTTC
-	TRBJ2-1	TRBV7-2	TRBD2	CASSLEGLAGVYNEQFF	TGTGCCAGCAGCTTAGAGGGACTAGCGGGAGTCTACAATGAGCAGTTCTTC
-	TRBJ2-1	TRBV28	TRBD2	CASSSLRGTRENEQFF	TGTGCCAGCAGTTCTCTTCGAGGGACTAGGGAAAATGAGCAGTTCTTC
-	TRBJ2-4	TRBV7-9	-	CASSLVGGAGDIQYF	TGTGCCAGCAGCTTAGTAGGGGGGGCTGGAGACATTCAGTACTTC
-	TRBJ2-7	TRBV7-9	-	CASSPGRERYEQYF	TGTGCCAGCAGCCCCGGACGTGAGAGGTACGAGCAGTACTTC
-	TRBJ2-1	TRBV7-9	TRBD2	CASTAGGSGRANEQFF	TGTGCCAGCACCGCCGGGGGTAGCGGGAGGGCCAATGAGCAGTTCTTC
-	TRBJ2-5	TRBV25-1	TRBD1	CASSEYIGQGDETQYF	TGTGCCAGCAGTGAATATATTGGACAGGGCGATGAGACCCAGTACTTC
-	TRBJ2-7	TRBV6-6	TRBD1	CASSYSGTGGYEQYF	TGTGCCAGCAGTTACTCCGGGACAGGGGGTTACGAGCAGTACTTC
-	TRBJ1-4	TRBV6-1	TRBD1	CASRPGQRAEKLFF	TGTGCCAGCAGACCGGGACAGAGGGCGGAAAAACTGTTTTTT